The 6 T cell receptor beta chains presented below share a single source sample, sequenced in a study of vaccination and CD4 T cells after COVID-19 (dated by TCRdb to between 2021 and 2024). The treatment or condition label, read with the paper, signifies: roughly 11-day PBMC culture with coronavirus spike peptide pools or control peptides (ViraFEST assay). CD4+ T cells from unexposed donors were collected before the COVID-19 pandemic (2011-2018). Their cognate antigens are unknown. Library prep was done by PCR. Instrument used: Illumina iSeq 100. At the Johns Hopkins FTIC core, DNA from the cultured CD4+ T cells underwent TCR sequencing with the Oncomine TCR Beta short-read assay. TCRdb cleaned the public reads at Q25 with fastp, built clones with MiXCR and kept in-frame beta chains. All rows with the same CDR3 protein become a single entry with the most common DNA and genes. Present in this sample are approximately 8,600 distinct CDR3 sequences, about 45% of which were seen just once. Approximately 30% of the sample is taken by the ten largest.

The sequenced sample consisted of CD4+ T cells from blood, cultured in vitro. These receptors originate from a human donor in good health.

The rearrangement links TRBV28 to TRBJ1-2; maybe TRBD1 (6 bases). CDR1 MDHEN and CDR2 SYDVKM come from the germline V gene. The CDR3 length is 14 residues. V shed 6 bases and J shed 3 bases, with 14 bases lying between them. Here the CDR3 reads CASRQGSMDYGYTF. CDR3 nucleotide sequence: TGTGCCAGCAGACAGGGCAGCATGGACTATGGCTACACCTTC.

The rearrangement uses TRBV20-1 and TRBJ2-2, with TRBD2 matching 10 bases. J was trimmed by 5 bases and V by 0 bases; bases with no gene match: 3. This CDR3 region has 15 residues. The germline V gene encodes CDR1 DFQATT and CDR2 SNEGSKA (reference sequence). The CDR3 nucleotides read TGCAGTGCTAGAGATCAACTAGCGGGGACCGGGGAGCTGTTTTTT. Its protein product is CSARDQLAGTGELFF.

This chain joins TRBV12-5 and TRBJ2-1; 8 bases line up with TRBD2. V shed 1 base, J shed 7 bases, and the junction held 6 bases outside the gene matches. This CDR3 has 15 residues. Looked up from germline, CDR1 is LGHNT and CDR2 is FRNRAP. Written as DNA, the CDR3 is TGTGCTAGTGGTTTGGGAGGACTAGCAGGGAATGAGCAGTTCTTC. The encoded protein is CASGLGGLAGNEQFF. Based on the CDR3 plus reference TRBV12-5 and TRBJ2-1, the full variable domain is DARVTQTPRHKVTEMGQEVTMRCQPILGHNTVFWYRQTMMQGLELLAYFRNRAPLDDSGMPKDRFSAEMPDATLATLKIQPSEPRDSAVYFCASGLGGLAGNEQFFGPGTRLTVL.

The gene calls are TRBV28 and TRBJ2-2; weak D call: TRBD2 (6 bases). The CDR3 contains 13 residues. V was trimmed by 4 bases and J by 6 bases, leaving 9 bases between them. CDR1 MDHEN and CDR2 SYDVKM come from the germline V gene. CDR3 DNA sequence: TGTGCCAGCAGTTCTAGCGTCCCCGGGGAGCTGTTTTTT. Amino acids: CASSSSVPGELFF.

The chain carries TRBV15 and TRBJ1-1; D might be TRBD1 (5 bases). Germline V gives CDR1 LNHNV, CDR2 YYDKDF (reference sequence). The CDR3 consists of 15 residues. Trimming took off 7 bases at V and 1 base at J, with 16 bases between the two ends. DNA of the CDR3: TGTGCCACCACTCCGGGGCGGGGGGGGAACACTGAAGCTTTCTTT. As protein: CATTPGRGGNTEAFF.

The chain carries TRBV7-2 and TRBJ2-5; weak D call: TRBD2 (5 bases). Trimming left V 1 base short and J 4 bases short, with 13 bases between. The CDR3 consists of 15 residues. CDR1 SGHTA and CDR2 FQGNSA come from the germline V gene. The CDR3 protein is CASSLVAGNGETQYF. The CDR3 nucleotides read TGTGCCAGCAGCTTAGTCGCCGGGAACGGAGAGACCCAGTACTTC.